This T cell receptor beta chain was sequenced for a study of shared clonotypes between healthy human individuals (TCRdb year 2020). Broadly, across the study: Three men and a couple of women, aged 18 to 49 years, made up the cohort. For each donor, CD4 naive and CD4 memory were each given three plates, CD8 naive was given two plates, and CD8 memory was given one plate. To estimate repertoire size and how much clonotypes are shared between individuals, the study performed deep sequencing of blood TCR repertoires from a few healthy adults. Each donor's leukapheresis produced roughly between about 0.85 and 10 billion PBMCs. To increase sequencing depth and limit assay-specific biases, TCR repertoire library preparation and sequencing were carried out by different laboratories using diverse techniques. Study-wide conclusions, independent of this receptor: Larger estimated clonotype richness was generally found for naive subsets than for memory subsets. Only blood was sampled, and tissue TCR repertoires likely differ from those in blood. Compared with non-shared clonotypes, the clonotypes found in all four sorted-subset donors had higher generation probabilities. Incomplete sequencing was indicated by rarefaction of sorted-subset datasets, despite the large sequencing depth. Pairwise subsampling indicated that sequencing depth was expected to affect the degree of clonotype sharing among donors. About 5% of naive CD4, 3.5% of naive CD8, roughly 2.5% of memory CD4, and 0.4% of memory CD8 clonotypes were shared across a few donors. The genetic and exposure-history diversity represented was limited by the small number of donors.

Donors were healthy HIV-negative adults with no recently reported acute infections or vaccinations. All donors were Caucasian adults living in Nashville, Tennessee, USA. CD4+ T cells were enriched by magnetic negative selection, after which naive cells were positively selected on CD45RA and the negative fraction was taken as the memory subset. Blood was obtained by leukapheresis, after which PBMCs were separated by Ficoll-Histopaque density gradient centrifugation and cryopreserved in liquid nitrogen vapor phase. Analytical flow cytometry was used to check the purity and quantity of each magnetically sorted T cell population. Each sorted fraction had its genomic DNA isolated and then quantified by UV absorbance on a Nanodrop 2000c. About this clone: This clone's antigen is unknown. Base-call qualities are not available, and no considerably larger clone is one nucleotide away. The same CDR3 can be traced to other DNA sequences in this sample.

TCR CDR3 regions were amplified from genomic DNA by multiplex PCR using the deep immunoSEQ assay. For each cell subset, the extracted genomic DNA was distributed evenly across all wells of several immunoSEQ 96-well plates, and each plate served as one replicate. Each replicate PCR for sorted subsets received about 180 ng genomic DNA, equal to 28,000 or so T cell genomes. Purified libraries were quantified with a Qubit 3.0 fluorometer, sized on a Bioanalyzer 2100, and re-quantified with the KAPA Library Quantification kit. Each immunoSEQ 96-well plate was sequenced on its own single-read 150-cycle Illumina NextSeq 550 flow cell. In the authors' own workflow: The immunoSEQ output contained only junctional sequences without quality scores, so filtering could not match that applied to full-length reads. Sequences were annotated with PyIR, a Python wrapper for IgBLAST v1.9, using IMGT germline references to assign V/J genes and CDR3. Reads with weak V/J assignments (E-value above 1e-6), missing CDR3, stop codons, out-of-frame junctions, or ambiguous translated residues were removed. V3J clonotypes were defined as sequences sharing the same inferred V gene, J gene, and CDR3 amino acid sequence. The percentage overlap between two repertoires was calculated by dividing the number of shared unique clonotypes by the size of the smaller repertoire. RTK rarefaction, the Chao1 estimator, and Recon v2.1 estimates of unobserved clonotypes were used to assess repertoire richness. Generation probabilities were computed with OLGA for all TCRbeta clonotypes obtained by the gDNA method from several donors. The source is immuneACCESS, and TCRdb retained only in-frame sequences with V and J called. Part of the clones is not carried over; for the studies checked, unresolved V genes explain less than half of this, and the remainder is unexplained. Clonal size and the V and J genes are those of that table, whereas D and trimming came from the DNA. This sample has approximately 2.5 million clones in its table, and just over 90% of those were observed once. The ten largest clones represent 0.14% of the sample.

The sequenced sample consisted of naive CD4+ T cells sorted from blood. This sample's cell subset or site label indicates: CD45RA+ positively selected. This clonotype was obtained from a young man in good health.

The DNA is as follows: TGTGCCAGCTCGCAGGGCGGGGAGCAGTACTTC. Its translation reads: CASSQGGEQYF. The V and J genes are TRBV18 and TRBJ2-7; the D gene cannot be resolved beyond TRBD1 or TRBD2, each matching 5 bases. V is shortened by 6 bases, J by 7 bases, and the region joining them spans 10 bases. The CDR3 runs 11 amino acids, cysteine and phenylalanine included. Kept here is only the CDR3 DNA, which spans 33 bases and is read in frame from base 1. CDR1 and CDR2 were assigned from the germline V gene as KGHSH and LQKENI. When the CDR3 is completed using the reference TRBV18 and TRBJ2-7 genes on either side, the full variable domain is NAGVMQNPRHLVRRRGQEARLRCSPMKGHSHVYWYRQLPEEGLKFMVYLQKENIIDESGMPKERFSAEFPKEGPSILRIQQVVRGDSAAYFCASSQGGEQYFGPGTRLTVT.